The 28 T cell receptor beta chains listed next were all sequenced from one sample in a study of T cell responses to AZD1222 COVID-19 vaccine. The method was immunoSEQ multiplex PCR; TCRdb's version includes in-frame clones alone and lacks a portion of them. The data contain around 130,000 clones, under 95% of them singletons. The specimen comprised peripheral blood, sampled on day 0 of AZD1222 vaccination. The receptors here all came from an adult in good health.

The V and J genes are TRBV2 and TRBJ1-2, with D perhaps matching TRBD1 (5 bases). The CDR3 contains 12 residues. V lost 1 base, J lost 10 bases, and 10 bases lay in between. Germline lookup yields CDR1 SNHLY and CDR2 FYNNEI. The chain's CDR3 is CASSEVRQYYTF. DNA of the CDR3: TGTGCCAGCAGTGAAGTCCGACAGTACTACACCTTC.

The chain uses TRBV23-1 and TRBJ2-1; TRBD2 is a possible D gene (6 bases). TRBV23-1 is recorded as an ORF, its role being uncertain. The length of the CDR3 is 15 residues. The V end was cut by 2 bases, the J end by 3 bases, with 11 bases between. The CDR3 nucleotides are TGCGCCAGCAGTCAACGGGACTCCAGCTACAATGAGCAGTTCTTC. Its protein product is CASSQRDSSYNEQFF.

The rearrangement uses TRBV6-6 and TRBJ2-7; D may be TRBD1 (6 bases). This CDR3 region has 12 residues. Between the trimmed V and J ends, which lost 6 bases and 1 base, there was a span of 7 bases. CDR1 and CDR2 from the germline V gene are MNHNY and SVGAGI (reference sequence). The CDR3: CASRGQSYEQYF. The DNA for the CDR3 is TGTGCCAGCAGAGGACAGTCCTACGAGCAGTACTTC.

This clone has just one count. This sequence joins TRBV7-9 and TRBJ1-1; perhaps TRBD1 as D (6 bases). V was pared by 5 bases and J by 6 bases, with 10 bases between. Germline lookup yields CDR1 SEHNR and CDR2 FQNEAQ (reference sequence). This CDR3 spans 12 amino acids. The CDR3 protein is CASSPGTPEAFF. CDR3 DNA: TGTGCCAGCAGCCCCGGGACACCTGAAGCTTTCTTT.

The CDR3 loop is CASSPFLEQANEKLFF. The DNA for the CDR3 is TGTGCCAGCAGCCCCTTCCTGGAGCAAGCTAATGAAAAACTGTTTTTT. The chain joins TRBV5-5 to TRBJ1-4; D call uncertain. V was pared by 4 bases and J by 3 bases, with 16 bases between. Looked up from germline, CDR1 is SGHKS and CDR2 is YYEKEE (reference sequence). There are 16 residues in the CDR3.

This rearrangement joins TRBV7-2 to TRBJ2-1; D might be TRBD2 (5 bases). Trimming cost V 2 bases and J 4 bases, with 9 bases left between them. Germline V CDR1 and CDR2: SGHTA, FQGNSA. The CDR3 runs 14 residues. The CDR3 coding sequence is TGTGCCAGCAGCTTATACGGGGAATACAATGAGCAGTTCTTC. This translates into CASSLYGEYNEQFF.

The V gene is TRBV2, the J gene TRBJ2-3; 9 positions match TRBD2. Germline CDR1 and CDR2: SNHLY and FYNNEI. After removal of 3 bases from V and 5 bases from J, the junction contained 6 bases not matched to a gene. The CDR3 consists of 15 residues. CDR3 DNA sequence: TGTGCCAGCAGTGACCTAGCGGGATACGAAGATACGCAGTATTTT. It is translated as CASSDLAGYEDTQYF.

The V call is TRBV5-5, the J call TRBJ2-3; 8 nucleotides line up with TRBD2. This CDR3 has 14 amino acids. V was clipped by 5 bases and J by 6 bases; unmatched bases: 8. The germline V gene has CDR1 SGHKS and CDR2 YYEKEE (reference sequence). This chain's CDR3 is CASSFQAGVDTQYF. CDR3 coding DNA: TGTGCCAGCAGTTTTCAAGCGGGAGTCGATACGCAGTATTTT.

The chain has TRBV2 and TRBJ1-2; 8 nucleotides line up with TRBD1. Germline V gene data show CDR1 as SNHLY and CDR2 as FYNNEI. With V trimmed by 5 bases and J by 4 bases, 6 bases remained unmatched. This CDR3 spans 14 amino acids. The CDR3 sequence: CASSNTGQGYGYTF. For the CDR3, the DNA is TGTGCCAGCAGTAACACCGGACAGGGCTATGGCTACACCTTC.

This clone was seen only once. J is TRBJ1-1 and V is TRBV6-4; possible D gene TRBD1, 5 bases. CDR1 and CDR2 from the germline V gene are MRHNA and SNTAGT. V lost 7 bases and J 6 bases, leaving 12 bases between the germline ends. The CDR3 is 12 amino acids. Written as DNA, the CDR3 is TGTGCCAGCAATAGATGGGGGGCTGAAGCTTTCTTT. It translates to CASNRWGAEAFF.

The V and J genes are TRBV11-3 and TRBJ2-2, with a weak D call TRBD2 (6 bases). This CDR3 has 13 residues. Trimming took off 5 bases at V and 8 bases at J, with 12 bases between the two ends. Germline CDR1 and CDR2: SGHNT and YENEEA. Here the CDR3 reads CASSPPGGGELFF. The CDR3, as DNA: TGTGCCAGCAGCCCCCCAGGAGGGGGGGAGCTGTTTTTT.

Concerning this clone: At one end the junction does not follow the germline gene, possibly because of a read error. CDR3 coding DNA: TGTGCTAGCAGCTTAGGGGACAACAAGGGAGATACGCAGTATTTT. The encoded protein is CASSLGDNKGDTQYF. The chain couples TRBV7-7 to TRBJ2-3, with TRBD1 as a possible D gene (6 bases). The CDR3 covers 15 residues. Germline V CDR1 and CDR2: SSHAT, FNYEAQ (reference sequence).

This chain connects TRBV6-2 or TRBV6-3 to TRBJ2-1, with TRBD1 matching 7 bases. V shed 2 bases, J shed 4 bases, and the junction held 5 bases outside the gene matches. The CDR3 consists of 15 residues. The germline V gene has CDR1 MNHEY and CDR2 SVGEGT. CDR3 in amino acids: CASSYRDREYNEQFF. The DNA for the CDR3 is TGTGCCAGCAGTTACCGGGACAGAGAATACAATGAGCAGTTCTTC.

This chain uses TRBV7-6 with TRBJ2-1, with D possibly being TRBD1 (5 bases). The CDR3 covers 15 residues. The germline V gene encodes CDR1 SGHVS and CDR2 FNYEAQ. V lost 5 bases and J lost 8, with 19 bases in between. DNA for the CDR3: TGTGCCAGCAGCACGGGCCCTAACCTGGGGCATGAGCAGTTCTTC. This gives the protein CASSTGPNLGHEQFF.

The chain joins TRBV5-1 to TRBJ2-3, with 8 nucleotides matching TRBD1. This CDR3 comprises 16 residues. Germline-derived CDR1 and CDR2 are SGHRS and YFSETQ. V lost 5 bases, J lost 1 base, and 9 bases stayed unmatched. CDR3 nucleotide sequence: TGCGCCAGCAGTTTTATGGACAGGGTTGGCACAGATACGCAGTATTTT. This gives the protein CASSFMDRVGTDTQYF.

The table lists this clone with a count of one. V and J are TRBV19 and TRBJ2-7; TRBD1 agrees at 9 bases. The germline CDR1 and CDR2 sequences are LNHDA and SQIVND (reference sequence). There are 15 residues in the CDR3. With V trimmed by 2 bases and J by 2 bases, 4 bases remained unmatched. This chain's CDR3 is CASSIQGQGAYEQYF. The CDR3 DNA follows: TGTGCCAGTAGTATACAGGGACAGGGTGCCTACGAGCAGTACTTC. Full variable domain (outside the CDR3, taken from reference TRBV19 and TRBJ2-7): DGGITQSPKYLFRKEGQNVTLSCEQNLNHDAMYWYRQDPGQGLRLIYYSQIVNDFQKGDIAEGYSVSREKKESFPLTVTSAQKNPTAFYLCASSIQGQGAYEQYFGPGTRLTVT.

V and J are TRBV5-5 and TRBJ1-1; 11 positions match TRBD1. With 2 bases clipped from V and 4 bases from J, the junction kept 4 bases outside the gene matches. CDR3 size: 15 residues. CDR1 and CDR2 (germline): SGHKS, YYEKEE (reference sequence). Here the CDR3 DNA reads TGTGCCAGCAGCTTCGAAGGGACAGGGGGCACTGAAGCTTTCTTT. This encodes CASSFEGTGGTEAFF.

The chain joins TRBV7-6 to TRBJ2-5, with 10 bases lining up with TRBD2. Losses at the gene ends were 0 bases for V and 0 bases for J; bases not matched to a gene: 7. The CDR3 is made up of 18 amino acids. CDR1 and CDR2 (germline): SGHVS, FNYEAQ. CDR3 nucleotides: TGTGCCAGCAGCTTAGCGCAGGGTAGCGGGAGGAACCAAGAGACCCAGTACTTC. It encodes CASSLAQGSGRNQETQYF.

V usage is TRBV3-1 (or the pseudogene TRBV3-2) and J usage is TRBJ1-4, with D perhaps matching TRBD1 (5 bases). CDR1 LGHDT and CDR2 YNNKEL come from the germline V gene (reference sequence). V gave up 4 bases and J gave up 7 bases, with 10 bases separating them. CDR3 size: 13 residues. The CDR3 loop is CASSPWDGEKLFF. The CDR3 DNA sequence: TGTGCCAGCAGCCCTTGGGACGGTGAAAAACTGTTTTTT.

The chain recombines TRBV28 with TRBJ1-4; 7 nucleotides agree with TRBD1. The CDR3 sequence is 14 residues long. Germline V CDR1 and CDR2: MDHEN, SYDVKM. With V trimmed by 6 bases and J by 4 bases, 5 bases remained unmatched. The CDR3 is CASRRGQFNEKLFF. CDR3 DNA sequence: TGTGCCAGCAGGCGGGGACAGTTTAATGAAAAACTGTTTTTT.

In DNA, the CDR3 is TGTGCCAGCAGCCTAGACAGGGGTCAGCCCCAGCATTTT. Translated, it gives CASSLDRGQPQHF. The chain joins TRBV7-3 to TRBJ1-5; 8 nucleotides match TRBD1. This CDR3 contains 13 residues. V lost 5 bases, J lost 6 bases, and 3 bases stayed unmatched. Germline-derived CDR1 and CDR2 are SGHTA and FQGTGA. Full variable domain (outside the CDR3, taken from reference TRBV7-3 and TRBJ1-5): GAGVSQTPSNKVTEKGKYVELRCDPISGHTALYWYRQSLGQGPEFLIYFQGTGAADDSGLPNDRFFAVRPEGSVSTLKIQRTERGDSAVYLCASSLDRGQPQHFGDGTRLSIL.

The chain joins TRBV4-2 to TRBJ2-7, with unresolved D. The V end lost 0 bases, the J end lost 0 bases, and 9 bases lay between the germline ends. CDR1 is LGHNA and CDR2 is YNFKEQ in the germline V gene. The CDR3 has 15 amino acids. The CDR3 loop reads CASSQDQSGSYEQYF. DNA for the CDR3: TGTGCCAGCAGCCAAGATCAGTCTGGCTCCTACGAGCAGTACTTC.

V gene TRBV19 combines with J gene TRBJ1-2, with TRBD1 matching over 7 bases. Germline V gives CDR1 LNHDA, CDR2 SQIVND (reference sequence). The CDR3 has 16 residues. V lost 3 bases and J lost 0; bases outside the gene matches: 7. CDR3 loop: CASSILLGQANYGYTF. The CDR3 DNA sequence: TGTGCCAGTAGTATTTTGCTAGGACAGGCTAACTATGGCTACACCTTC.

The chain links TRBV30 to TRBJ2-6, with 7 bases lining up with TRBD1. The CDR3 loop spans 16 amino acids. Germline CDR1 GTSNPN, CDR2 SVGIG (reference sequence). Trimming removed 4 bases from V and 0 bases from J; junction bases left unmatched: 6. CDR3 in amino acids: CAWTGQALSGANVLTF. DNA for the CDR3: TGTGCCTGGACTGGACAGGCCCTCTCTGGGGCCAACGTCCTGACTTTC.

The rearrangement joins TRBV2 to TRBJ1-1; perhaps TRBD1 as D (6 bases). Between the trimmed V and J ends, which lost 8 bases and 4 bases, there was a span of 23 bases. Per the germline V gene, CDR1 is SNHLY and CDR2 is FYNNEI. This CDR3 region has 16 residues. CDR3: CASSPGDILWGTEAFF. The CDR3 nucleotides are TGTGCCAGCTCCCCAGGGGACATCCTTTGGGGCACTGAAGCTTTCTTT. Based on the CDR3 plus reference TRBV2 and TRBJ1-1, the full variable domain is EPEVTQTPSHQVTQMGQEVILRCVPISNHLYFYWYRQILGQKVEFLVSFYNNEISEKSEIFDDQFSVERPDGSNFTLKIRSTKLEDSAMYFCASSPGDILWGTEAFFGQGTRLTVV.

The V call is TRBV14, the J call TRBJ1-2, with TRBD1 as a possible D gene (5 bases). Per germline, CDR1 SGHDN and CDR2 FVKESK. Trimming removed 4 bases at V and 6 bases at J, with 12 bases between. This CDR3 is 13 amino acids long. CDR3 loop: CASSPAGSNGYTF. The CDR3 DNA reads TGTGCCAGCAGCCCTGCAGGGTCCAATGGCTACACCTTC.

J is TRBJ1-6 and V is TRBV11-2; D remains ambiguous. Germline V gene sequence: CDR1 SGHAT, CDR2 FQNNGV. With 4 bases removed from V and 3 bases from J, the gap between germline ends came to 13 bases. This CDR3 contains 16 residues. CDR3 DNA: TGTGCCAGCAGCTCGGGAGGGAGGTTCTATAATTCACCCCTCCACTTT. It encodes CASSSGGRFYNSPLHF.

This chain joins TRBV10-3 and TRBJ2-7; 9 bases are a match to TRBD1. CDR3 length equals 12 residues. Per the germline V gene, CDR1 is ENHRY and CDR2 is SYGVKD. V dropped 6 bases and J dropped 6; count of bases not matched to a gene: 3. In DNA, the CDR3 is TGTGCCATCAGCCCGGGACAGGGCGAGCAGTACTTC. Amino acid sequence: CAISPGQGEQYF.